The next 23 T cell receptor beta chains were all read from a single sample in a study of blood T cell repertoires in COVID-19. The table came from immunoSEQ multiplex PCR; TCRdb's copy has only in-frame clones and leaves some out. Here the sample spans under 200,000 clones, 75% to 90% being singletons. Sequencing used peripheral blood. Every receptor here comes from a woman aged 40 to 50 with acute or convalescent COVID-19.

CDR3: CATNPGGLRGGTTNEQFF. In DNA, the CDR3 is TGTGCCACTAACCCCGGGGGCCTACGGGGGGGGACGACAAATGAGCAGTTCTTC. The V call is TRBV19, the J call TRBJ2-1; 8 nucleotides line up with TRBD2. The CDR3 contains 18 residues. The V gene end was trimmed by 10 bases and the J gene end by 7 bases; junction bases not matched to a gene: 24. The germline CDR1 and CDR2 sequences are LNHDA and SQIVND (reference sequence).

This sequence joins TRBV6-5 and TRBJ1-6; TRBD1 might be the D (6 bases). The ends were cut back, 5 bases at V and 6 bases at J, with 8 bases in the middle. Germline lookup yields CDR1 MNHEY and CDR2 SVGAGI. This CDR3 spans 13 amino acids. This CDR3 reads CASSRGANSPLHF. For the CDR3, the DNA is TGTGCCAGCAGTCGGGGGGCTAATTCACCCCTCCACTTT.

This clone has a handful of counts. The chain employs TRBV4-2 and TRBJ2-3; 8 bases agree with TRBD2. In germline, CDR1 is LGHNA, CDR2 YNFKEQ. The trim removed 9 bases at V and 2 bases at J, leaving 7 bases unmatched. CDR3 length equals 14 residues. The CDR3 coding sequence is TGTGCCAGTCAGGATAGCGGGATCACAGATACGCAGTATTTT. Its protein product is CASQDSGITDTQYF.

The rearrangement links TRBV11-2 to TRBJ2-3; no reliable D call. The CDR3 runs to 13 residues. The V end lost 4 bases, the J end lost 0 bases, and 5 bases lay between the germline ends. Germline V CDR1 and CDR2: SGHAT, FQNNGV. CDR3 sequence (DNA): TGTGCCAGCAGCTCCCTTAGCACAGATACGCAGTATTTT. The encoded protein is CASSSLSTDTQYF. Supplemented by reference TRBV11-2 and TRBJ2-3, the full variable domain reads EAGVAQSPRYKIIEKRQSVAFWCNPISGHATLYWYQQILGQGPKLLIQFQNNGVVDDSQLPKDRFSAERLKGVDSTLKIQPAKLEDSAVYLCASSSLSTDTQYFGPGTRLTVL.

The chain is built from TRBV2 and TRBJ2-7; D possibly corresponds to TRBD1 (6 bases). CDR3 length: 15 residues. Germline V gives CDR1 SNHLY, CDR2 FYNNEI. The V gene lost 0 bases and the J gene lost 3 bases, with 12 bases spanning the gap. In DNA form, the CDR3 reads TGTGCCAGCAGTGAAGCAGGGCAGGGGTTCTACGAGCAGTACTTC. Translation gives CASSEAGQGFYEQYF.

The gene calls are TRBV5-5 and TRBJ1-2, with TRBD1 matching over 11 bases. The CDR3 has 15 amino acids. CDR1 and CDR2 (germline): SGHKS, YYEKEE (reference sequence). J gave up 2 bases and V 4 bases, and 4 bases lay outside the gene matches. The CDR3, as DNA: TGTGCCAGCAGCCGGGACAGGGGGGAGAACTATGGCTACACCTTC. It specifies CASSRDRGENYGYTF.

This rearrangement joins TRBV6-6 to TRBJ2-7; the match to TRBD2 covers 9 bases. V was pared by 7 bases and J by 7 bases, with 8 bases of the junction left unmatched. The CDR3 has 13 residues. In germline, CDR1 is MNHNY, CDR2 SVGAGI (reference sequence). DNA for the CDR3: TGTGCCAGCATAGGCGGGGGGGCATGGGAGCAGTACTTC. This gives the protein CASIGGGAWEQYF.

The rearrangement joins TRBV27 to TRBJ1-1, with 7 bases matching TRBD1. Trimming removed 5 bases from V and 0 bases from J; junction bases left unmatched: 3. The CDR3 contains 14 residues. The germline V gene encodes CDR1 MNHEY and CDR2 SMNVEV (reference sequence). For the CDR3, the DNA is TGTGCCAGCAGTCCCGGGACAGTGAACACTGAAGCTTTCTTT. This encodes CASSPGTVNTEAFF.

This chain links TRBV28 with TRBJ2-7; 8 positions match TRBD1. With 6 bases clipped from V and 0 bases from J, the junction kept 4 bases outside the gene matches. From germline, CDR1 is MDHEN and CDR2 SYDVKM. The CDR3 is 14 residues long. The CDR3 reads CASSTGGSSYEQYF. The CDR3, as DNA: TGTGCCAGCAGCACAGGGGGTAGCTCCTACGAGCAGTACTTC.

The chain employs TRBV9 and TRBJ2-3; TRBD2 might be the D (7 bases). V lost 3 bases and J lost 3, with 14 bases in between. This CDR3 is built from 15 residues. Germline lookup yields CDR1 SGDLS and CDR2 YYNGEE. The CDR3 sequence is CASSAHREGTDTQYF. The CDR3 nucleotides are TGTGCCAGCAGCGCGCACAGGGAGGGGACAGATACGCAGTATTTT.

The CDR3 sequence is CASSLQGPETQYF. CDR3 nucleotide sequence: TGCGCCAGCAGCTTGCAGGGTCCAGAGACCCAGTACTTC. The V call is TRBV5-1, the J call TRBJ2-5, with D perhaps TRBD1 (5 bases). V lost 1 base and J 4 bases, leaving 8 bases between the germline ends. Germline V gene lookup returns CDR1 SGHRS and CDR2 YFSETQ. This CDR3 is 13 amino acids long.

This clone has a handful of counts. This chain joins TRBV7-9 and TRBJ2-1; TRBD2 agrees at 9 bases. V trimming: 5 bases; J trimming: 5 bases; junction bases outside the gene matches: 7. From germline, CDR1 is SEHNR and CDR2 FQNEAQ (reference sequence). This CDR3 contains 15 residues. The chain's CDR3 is CASSRSGSQNNEQFF. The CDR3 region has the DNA TGTGCCAGCAGCCGTAGCGGGAGTCAGAACAATGAGCAGTTCTTC. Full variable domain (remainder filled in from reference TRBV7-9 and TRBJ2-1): DTGVSQNPRHKITKRGQNVTFRCDPISEHNRLYWYRQTLGQGPEFLTYFQNEAQLEKSRLLSDRFSAERPKGSFSTLEIQRTEQGDSAMYLCASSRSGSQNNEQFFGPGTRLTVL.

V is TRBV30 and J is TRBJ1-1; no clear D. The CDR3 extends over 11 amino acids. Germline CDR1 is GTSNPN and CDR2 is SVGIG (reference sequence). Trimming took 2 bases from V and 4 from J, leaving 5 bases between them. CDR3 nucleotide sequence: TGTGCCTGGAGTTTTAGCACTGAAGCTTTCTTT. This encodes CAWSFSTEAFF.

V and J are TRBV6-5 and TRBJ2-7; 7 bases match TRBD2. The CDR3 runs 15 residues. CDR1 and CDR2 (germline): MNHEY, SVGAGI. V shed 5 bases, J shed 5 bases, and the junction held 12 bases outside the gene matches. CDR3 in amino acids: CASSLSRTSTDEQYF. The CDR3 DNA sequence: TGTGCCAGCAGTCTCTCACGGACTAGTACGGACGAGCAGTACTTC.

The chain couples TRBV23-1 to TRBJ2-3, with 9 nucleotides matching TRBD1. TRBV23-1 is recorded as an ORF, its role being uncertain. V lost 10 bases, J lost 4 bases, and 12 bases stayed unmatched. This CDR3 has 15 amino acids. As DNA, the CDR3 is TGCGCCACTCGAACCTGGACAGGGGACCCAGATACGCAGTATTTT. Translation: CATRTWTGDPDTQYF.

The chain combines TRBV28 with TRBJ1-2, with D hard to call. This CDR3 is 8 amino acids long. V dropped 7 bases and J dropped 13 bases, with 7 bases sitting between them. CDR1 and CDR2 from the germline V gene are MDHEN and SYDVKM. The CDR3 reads CASKPCTF. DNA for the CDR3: TGTGCCAGCAAGCCTTGCACCTTC.

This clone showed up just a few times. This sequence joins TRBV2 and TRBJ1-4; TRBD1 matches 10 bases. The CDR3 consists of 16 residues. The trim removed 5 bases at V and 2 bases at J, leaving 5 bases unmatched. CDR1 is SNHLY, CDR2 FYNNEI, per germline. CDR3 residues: CASSPRQGATNEKLFF. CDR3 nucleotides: TGTGCCAGCAGTCCCCGACAGGGGGCGACTAATGAAAAACTGTTTTTT.

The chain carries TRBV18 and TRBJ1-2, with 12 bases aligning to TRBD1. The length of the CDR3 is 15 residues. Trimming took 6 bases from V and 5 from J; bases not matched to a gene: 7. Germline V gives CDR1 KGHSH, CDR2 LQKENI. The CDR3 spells CASSVGTGGLYGYTF. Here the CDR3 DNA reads TGTGCCAGCTCGGTGGGGACAGGGGGCCTGTATGGCTACACCTTC.

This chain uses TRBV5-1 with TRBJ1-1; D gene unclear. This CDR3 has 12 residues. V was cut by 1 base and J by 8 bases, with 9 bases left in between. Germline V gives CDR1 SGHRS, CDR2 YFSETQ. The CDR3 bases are TGCGCCAGCAGCTTGCTGGGCGGGGAAGCTTTCTTT. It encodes CASSLLGGEAFF.

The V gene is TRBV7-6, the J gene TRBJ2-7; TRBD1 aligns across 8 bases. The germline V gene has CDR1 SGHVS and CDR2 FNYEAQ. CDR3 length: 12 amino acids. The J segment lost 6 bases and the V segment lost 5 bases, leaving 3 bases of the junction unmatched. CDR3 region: CASSLRGREQYF. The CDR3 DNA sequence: TGTGCCAGCAGCCTCAGGGGGCGCGAGCAGTACTTC.

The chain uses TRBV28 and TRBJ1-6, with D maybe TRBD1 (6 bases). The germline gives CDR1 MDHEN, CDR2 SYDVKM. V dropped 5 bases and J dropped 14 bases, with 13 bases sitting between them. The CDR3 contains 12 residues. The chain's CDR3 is CASSQGQGSLHF. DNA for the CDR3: TGTGCCAGCAGTCAGGGGCAGGGGTCCCTCCACTTT. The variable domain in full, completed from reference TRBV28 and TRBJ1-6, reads DVKVTQSSRYLVKRTGEKVFLECVQDMDHENMFWYRQDPGLGLRLIYFSYDVKMKEKGDIPEGYSVSREKKERFSLILESASTNQTSMYLCASSQGQGSLHFGNGTRLTVT.

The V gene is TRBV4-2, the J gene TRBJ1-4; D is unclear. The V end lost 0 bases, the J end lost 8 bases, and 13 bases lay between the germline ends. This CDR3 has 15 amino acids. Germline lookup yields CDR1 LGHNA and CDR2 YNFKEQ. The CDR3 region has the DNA TGTGCCAGCAGCCAAGATATACTCGGGAGGGAAAAACTGTTTTTT. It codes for CASSQDILGREKLFF.

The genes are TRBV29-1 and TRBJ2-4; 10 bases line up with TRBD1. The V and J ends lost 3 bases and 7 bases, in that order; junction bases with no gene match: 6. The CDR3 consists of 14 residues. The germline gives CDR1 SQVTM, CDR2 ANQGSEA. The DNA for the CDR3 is TGCAGCGTTGACGGACAGGGGGGGAAGAACATTCAGTACTTC. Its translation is CSVDGQGGKNIQYF.